This entry lists 20 T cell receptor beta chains sequenced from one sample in a study of OX40 agonist ivuxolimab in advanced cancers. Only in-frame clones appear in the TCRdb table, and some are missing; sequencing was by immunoSEQ multiplex PCR. Seen here are tens of thousands of clones, around four fifths observed once, and the top ten hold 1% to 1.3%. Here the sequenced sample was CD4+ or CD8+ T cells sorted from blood, taken in a trial of the OX40 agonist ivuxolimab. The receptors originated from an adult with an advanced solid tumor such as melanoma, head and neck, liver or kidney cancer.

This chain uses TRBV10-3 with TRBJ1-4, with 9 positions matching TRBD1. CDR3 length: 13 residues. CDR1 is ENHRY and CDR2 is SYGVKD in the germline V gene. After removal of 6 bases from V and 7 bases from J, the junction contained 3 bases not matched to a gene. The CDR3 DNA follows: TGTGCCATCAGGGGACAGGGCGGTGAAAAACTGTTTTTT. Amino acid sequence: CAIRGQGGEKLFF.

The gene calls are TRBV4-1 and TRBJ1-2; D not resolved. Germline CDR1 is MGHRA and CDR2 is YSYEKL. The CDR3 has 15 amino acids. With 0 bases removed from V and 6 bases from J, the gap between germline ends came to 14 bases. In nucleotides, the CDR3 is TGCGCCAGCAGCCAAGAGGCACAGCAAAGGGATGGCTACACCTTC. Protein product: CASSQEAQQRDGYTF.

This rearrangement joins TRBV10-3 to TRBJ1-2, with 10 bases identical to TRBD1. Trimming cost V 4 bases and J 2 bases; bases outside gene matches: 4. CDR3 length: 15 amino acids. Germline loops: CDR1 ENHRY, CDR2 SYGVKD. Written as DNA, the CDR3 is TGTGCCATCAGTGGTGACAGGGGGCAGAACTATGGCTACACCTTC. Translation: CAISGDRGQNYGYTF.

The chain carries TRBV7-2 and TRBJ2-3, with D perhaps TRBD2 (6 bases). V lost 0 bases, J lost 0 bases, and 10 bases lay in between. This CDR3 has 16 residues. The V gene's germline CDR1 is SGHTA and CDR2 FQGNSA. CDR3 nucleotides: TGTGCCAGCAGCTTAGCATCTAGCGATAGCACAGATACGCAGTATTTT. It is translated as CASSLASSDSTDTQYF.

This clone was picked up one time. The V and J genes are TRBV7-9 and TRBJ2-5; no definite D call. The CDR3 has 11 residues. The V gene's germline CDR1 is SEHNR and CDR2 FQNEAQ (reference sequence). Trimming left V 4 bases short and J 5 bases short, with 5 bases between. Here the CDR3 DNA reads TGTGCCAGCAGCTCCAGGGAGACCCAGTACTTC. Protein sequence: CASSSRETQYF. The complete variable domain, with remaining parts taken from reference TRBV7-9 and TRBJ2-5, reads DTGVSQNPRHKITKRGQNVTFRCDPISEHNRLYWYRQTLGQGPEFLTYFQNEAQLEKSRLLSDRFSAERPKGSFSTLEIQRTEQGDSAMYLCASSSRETQYFGPGTRLLVL.

The chain combines TRBV18 with TRBJ2-1; no clear D. V lost 6 bases and J 7 bases, leaving 7 bases between the germline ends. The V gene's germline CDR1 is KGHSH and CDR2 LQKENI. The CDR3 totals 11 residues. As DNA, the CDR3 is TGTGCCAGCTCTTCGAGGAATGAGCAGTTCTTC. Translated: CASSSRNEQFF.

V and J are TRBV29-1 and TRBJ2-3; D possibly matches TRBD1 or TRBD2 (5 bases each). The germline V and J ends were trimmed by 5 bases and 0 bases, with 15 bases remaining between them. CDR3 length: 15 residues. CDR1 is SQVTM, CDR2 ANQGSEA, per germline. The CDR3 loop is CSVSRDLGSTDTQYF. As DNA, the CDR3 is TGCAGCGTTTCTAGGGACCTCGGTAGCACAGATACGCAGTATTTT.

The sample holds one count of this clone. This rearrangement joins TRBV5-5 to TRBJ1-2, with 10 nucleotides matching TRBD1. From germline, CDR1 is SGHKS and CDR2 YYEKEE (reference sequence). This CDR3 has 15 residues. V lost 2 bases and J lost 8; bases outside the gene matches: 9. This CDR3 reads CASSLSLATGGGYTF. The DNA for the CDR3 is TGTGCCAGCAGCTTATCTCTTGCGACAGGGGGCGGCTACACCTTC.

The V call is TRBV7-9, the J call TRBJ2-6, with D unclear. CDR3 length equals 13 residues. CDR1 is SEHNR and CDR2 is FQNEAQ in the germline V gene (reference sequence). Trimming removed 4 bases at V and 3 bases at J, with 4 bases between. CDR3 nucleotide sequence: TGTGCCAGCAGCTCAGGTGGGGCCAACGTCCTGACTTTC. It encodes CASSSGGANVLTF.

The CDR3 DNA reads TGTGCCAGCAGACCGCCCGGGACCAACACTGAAGCTTTCTTT. Protein sequence: CASRPPGTNTEAFF. V is TRBV7-8 and J is TRBJ1-1; possibly TRBD1 for D (5 bases). In germline, CDR1 is SGHVS, CDR2 FQNEAQ. The V end was cut by 6 bases, the J end by 2 bases, with 13 bases between. The CDR3 loop spans 14 amino acids. The complete variable domain, with remaining parts taken from reference TRBV7-8 and TRBJ1-1, reads GAGVSQSPRYKVAKRGQDVALRCDPISGHVSLFWYQQALGQGPEFLTYFQNEAQLDKSGLPSDRFFAERPEGSVSTLKIQRTQQEDSAVYLCASRPPGTNTEAFFGQGTRLTVV.

This clone came up a few times. In DNA form, the CDR3 reads TGTGCCAGCAGCCGGAAGGACAGGCAAAACTATGGCTACACCTTC. This gives the protein CASSRKDRQNYGYTF. V is TRBV5-6 and J is TRBJ1-2, with 7 bases that match TRBD1. Germline lookup yields CDR1 SGHDT and CDR2 YYEEEE. The CDR3 contains 15 residues. After removal of 4 bases from V and 2 bases from J, the junction contained 8 bases not matched to a gene.

This chain connects TRBV7-7 to TRBJ2-3, with 9 bases aligning to TRBD1. V was clipped by 5 bases and J by 1 base; unmatched bases: 4. The CDR3 contains 15 residues. The germline V gene encodes CDR1 SSHAT and CDR2 FNYEAQ (reference sequence). CDR3: CASSPQGAGTDTQYF. The CDR3 nucleotides are TGTGCCAGCAGCCCACAGGGGGCTGGCACAGATACGCAGTATTTT.

The CDR3 loop is CASSLGGRNEQFF. CDR3 nucleotides: TGTGCCAGCAGCTTAGGCGGGAGGAATGAGCAGTTCTTC. The chain recombines TRBV7-9 with TRBJ2-1; 8 bases are a match to TRBD2. This CDR3 comprises 13 residues. Germline V gene data show CDR1 as SEHNR and CDR2 as FQNEAQ (reference sequence). V shed 1 base, J shed 7 bases, and the junction held 0 bases outside the gene matches.

The rearrangement uses TRBV28 and TRBJ2-5; D might be TRBD2 (5 bases). Trimming pared 4 bases from V and 5 bases from J, leaving 26 bases between. The CDR3 contains 18 residues. Germline V CDR1 and CDR2: MDHEN, SYDVKM. The CDR3 region has the DNA TGTGCCAGCAGTTCTCTGCGGGCCCGCGAATCCGCCAGGGAGACCCAGTACTTC. Its translation is CASSSLRARESARETQYF.

This clone appeared a single time. V is TRBV11-2 and J is TRBJ2-2; 7 bases are a match to TRBD1. The CDR3 consists of 14 residues. Germline V lookup: CDR1 SGHAT, CDR2 FQNNGV. Unmatched junction bases numbered 4, after V lost 4 bases and J lost 5 bases. In nucleotides, the CDR3 is TGTGCCAGCAGCTCACAGGGGTATACCGGGGAGCTGTTTTTT. This translates into CASSSQGYTGELFF.

This clone was observed once. The V and J genes are TRBV5-4 and TRBJ2-2; D is possibly TRBD1 (5 bases). The CDR3 has 14 amino acids. The ends were cut back, 0 bases at V and 4 bases at J, with 7 bases in the middle. Per the germline V gene, CDR1 is SGHNT and CDR2 is YYREEE (reference sequence). The CDR3 sequence is CASSLGQSTGELFF. Here the CDR3 DNA reads TGTGCCAGCAGCTTGGGACAGAGCACCGGGGAGCTGTTTTTT.

V usage is TRBV19 and J usage is TRBJ1-1; 8 nucleotides match TRBD1. This CDR3 has 15 amino acids. CDR1 is LNHDA, CDR2 SQIVND, per germline (reference sequence). Trimming cost V 1 base and J 6 bases; bases outside gene matches: 7. The CDR3 loop reads CASSIVSDRVSEAFF. The CDR3 coding sequence is TGTGCCAGTAGTATAGTGTCGGACAGGGTGTCTGAAGCTTTCTTT.

The chain is built from TRBV7-6 and TRBJ2-3; possible D gene TRBD1, 6 bases. This CDR3 region has 15 residues. Germline V gives CDR1 SGHVS, CDR2 FNYEAQ. Trimming cost V 5 bases and J 2 bases, with 14 bases left between them. CDR3 in DNA: TGTGCCAGCAGCCCCCCAACAGGGAACACAGATACGCAGTATTTT. Protein sequence: CASSPPTGNTDTQYF.

The chain carries TRBV5-1 and TRBJ2-1, with D perhaps matching TRBD1 (6 bases). CDR1 is SGHRS and CDR2 is YFSETQ in the germline V gene. This CDR3 comprises 15 residues. Trimming took off 4 bases at V and 0 bases at J, with 11 bases between the two ends. This CDR3 is CASSHGTSSYNEQFF. For the CDR3, the DNA is TGCGCCAGCAGCCACGGGACAAGCTCCTACAATGAGCAGTTCTTC.

This chain joins TRBV10-3 and TRBJ1-4; D not resolved. V was cut by 2 bases and J by 8 bases, with 12 bases left in between. This CDR3 contains 14 residues. Germline CDR1 and CDR2: ENHRY and SYGVKD. CDR3 residues: CAISEDFRREKLFF. CDR3 in DNA: TGTGCCATCAGTGAGGATTTTAGGAGAGAAAAACTGTTTTTT.